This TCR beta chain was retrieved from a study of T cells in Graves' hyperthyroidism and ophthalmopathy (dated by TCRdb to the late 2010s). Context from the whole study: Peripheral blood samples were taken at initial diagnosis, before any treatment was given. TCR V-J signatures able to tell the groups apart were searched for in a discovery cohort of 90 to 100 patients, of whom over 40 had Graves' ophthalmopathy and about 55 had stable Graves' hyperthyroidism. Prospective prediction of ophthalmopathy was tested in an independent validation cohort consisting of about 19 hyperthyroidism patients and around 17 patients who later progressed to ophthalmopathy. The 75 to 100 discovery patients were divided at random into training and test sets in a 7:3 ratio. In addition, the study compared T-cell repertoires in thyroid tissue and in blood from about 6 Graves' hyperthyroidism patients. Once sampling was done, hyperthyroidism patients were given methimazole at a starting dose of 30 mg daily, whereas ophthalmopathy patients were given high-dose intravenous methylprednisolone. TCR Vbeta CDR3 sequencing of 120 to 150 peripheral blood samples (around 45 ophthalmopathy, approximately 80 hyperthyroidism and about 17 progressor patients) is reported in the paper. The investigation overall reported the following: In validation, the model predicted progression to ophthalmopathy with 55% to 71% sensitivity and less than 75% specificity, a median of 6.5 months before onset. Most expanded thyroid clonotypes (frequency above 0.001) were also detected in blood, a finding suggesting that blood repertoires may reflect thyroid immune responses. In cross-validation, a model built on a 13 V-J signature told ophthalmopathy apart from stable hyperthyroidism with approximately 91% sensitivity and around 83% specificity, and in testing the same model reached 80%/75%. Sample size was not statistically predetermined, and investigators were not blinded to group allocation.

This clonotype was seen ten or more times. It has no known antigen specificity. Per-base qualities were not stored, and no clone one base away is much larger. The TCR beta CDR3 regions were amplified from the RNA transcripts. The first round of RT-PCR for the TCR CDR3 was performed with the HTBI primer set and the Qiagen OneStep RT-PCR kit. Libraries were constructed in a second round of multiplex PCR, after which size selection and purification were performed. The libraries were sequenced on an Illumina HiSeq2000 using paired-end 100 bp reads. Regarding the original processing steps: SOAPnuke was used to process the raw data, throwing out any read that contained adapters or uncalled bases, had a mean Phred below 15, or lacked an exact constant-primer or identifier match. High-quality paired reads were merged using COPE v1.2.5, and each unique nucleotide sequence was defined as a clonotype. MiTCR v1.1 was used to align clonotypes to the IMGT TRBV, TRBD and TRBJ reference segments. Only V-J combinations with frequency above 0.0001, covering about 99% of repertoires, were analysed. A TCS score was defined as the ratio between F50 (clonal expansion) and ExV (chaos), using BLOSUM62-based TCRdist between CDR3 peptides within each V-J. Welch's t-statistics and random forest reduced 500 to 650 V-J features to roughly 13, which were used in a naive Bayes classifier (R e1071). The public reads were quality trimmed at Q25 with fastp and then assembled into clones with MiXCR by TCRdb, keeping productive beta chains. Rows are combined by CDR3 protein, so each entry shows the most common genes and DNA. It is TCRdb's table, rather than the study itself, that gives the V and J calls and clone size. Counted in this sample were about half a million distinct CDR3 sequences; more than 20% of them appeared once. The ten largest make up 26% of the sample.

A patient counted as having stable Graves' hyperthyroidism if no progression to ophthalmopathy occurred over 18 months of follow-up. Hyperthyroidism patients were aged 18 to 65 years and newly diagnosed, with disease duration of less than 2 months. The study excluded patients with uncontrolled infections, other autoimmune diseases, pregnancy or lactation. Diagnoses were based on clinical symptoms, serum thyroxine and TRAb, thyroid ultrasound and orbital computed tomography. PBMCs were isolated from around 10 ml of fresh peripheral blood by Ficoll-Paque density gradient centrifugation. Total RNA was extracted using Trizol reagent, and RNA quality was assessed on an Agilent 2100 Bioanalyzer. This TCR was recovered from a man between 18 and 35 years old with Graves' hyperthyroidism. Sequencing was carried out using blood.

The CDR3 protein: CASSSGQGDTEAFF. The DNA sequence is given as TGTGCCAGCAGTTCTGGACAGGGGGACACTGAAGCTTTCTTT. The sequence is built from TRBV28 and TRBJ1-1; 10 nucleotides in the junction match TRBD1. Reading from cysteine to phenylalanine, the CDR3 counts 14 amino acids. Only the CDR3 DNA stays, 42 bases, in frame from base 1. After removal of 4 bases from V and 3 bases from J, the junction retains 2 bases not matched to a gene. Reading the germline V gene gives CDR1 MDHEN and CDR2 SYDVKM.